This entry features one T cell receptor (beta chain) sequence. This clonotype has at least ten counts. What this receptor recognizes is not known. No base qualities exist here, and no much larger clone lies one base off it. Library preparation used RT-PCR. For sequencing, an Illumina HiSeq 2500 was employed. TCRdb reprocessed the public reads (quality trimming at Q25 with fastp, clone calling with MiXCR) and kept in-frame beta chains. When rows share a CDR3 protein, they turn into one entry using the most common DNA and genes. The sample records a few hundred thousand distinct CDR3 sequences, 6.5% to 8% of which are singletons. The ten largest clones represent roughly 14% of the sample. CDR1 SQVTM and CDR2 ANQGSEA were looked up in the germline V gene. A distance of 9 bases separates the germline ends of V and J, which lose 5 bases and 2 bases respectively. The CDR3 runs 12 amino acids, cysteine and phenylalanine included. Just CDR3 DNA is preserved here, 36 bases in frame from base 1.

The sample is drawn from a study of response to subunit inactivated influenza vaccine listed by TCRdb under 2018. In the study overall: Deep quantitative profiling of the T cell receptor repertoire was used in the study to follow responses to a trivalent subunit inactivated influenza vaccine. Paper-wide results and their limitations: The authors proposed that each seasonal influenza vaccination may bring in only a limited number of new T cells.

The origin of this receptor is a man aged 45 to 75 who received an inactivated influenza vaccine. Donor details come from another sample of the same person, matched by shared clones. Sequencing was performed on PBMCs from blood, taken roughly 24 months after vaccination. This chain is built from TRBV29-1 and TRBJ1-2; a tentative D call is TRBD1 (6 bases match). The DNA sequence is as follows: TGCAGCGTTAGTCAGGGGAACTATGGCTACACCTTC. This yields the protein CSVSQGNYGYTF.